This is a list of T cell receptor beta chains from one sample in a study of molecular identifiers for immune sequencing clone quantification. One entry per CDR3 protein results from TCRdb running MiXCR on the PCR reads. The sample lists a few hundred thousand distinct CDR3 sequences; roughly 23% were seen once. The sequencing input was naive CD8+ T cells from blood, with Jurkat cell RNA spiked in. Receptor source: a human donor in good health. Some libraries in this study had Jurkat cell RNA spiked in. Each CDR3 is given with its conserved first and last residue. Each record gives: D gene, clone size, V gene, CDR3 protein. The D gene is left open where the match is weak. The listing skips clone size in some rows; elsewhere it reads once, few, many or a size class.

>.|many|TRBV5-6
CASSLGAGGNQPQHF
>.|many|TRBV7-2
CASSLRTVITDTQYF
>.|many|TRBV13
CASSLGLARETQYF
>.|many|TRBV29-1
CSVVEDNYGYTF
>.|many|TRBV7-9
CASSPVSLREKLFF
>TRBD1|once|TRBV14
CASSQKVPGTALEAFF
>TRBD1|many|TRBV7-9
CASSLPGQPAHVLTF
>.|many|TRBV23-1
CASSQCLGQPQHF
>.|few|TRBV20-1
CSAREELANTEAFF
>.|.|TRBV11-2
CASSLHSERISGANVLTF
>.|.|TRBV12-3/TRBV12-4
CASSYGGETQYF
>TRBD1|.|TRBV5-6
CASSLPDREEQYF
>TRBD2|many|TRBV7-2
CASSLGTAGGFYEQYF
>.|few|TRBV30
CAWSDNYEQYF
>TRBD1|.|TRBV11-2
CASSLSPGTDLSSPDTQYF
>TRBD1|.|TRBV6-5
CASSSGTGDGYTF
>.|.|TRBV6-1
CASSREWVNSNQPQHF
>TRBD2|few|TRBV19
CASSSGLFREQFF
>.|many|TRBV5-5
CASSPDIYEQYF
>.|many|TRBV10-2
CASSEGGAQETQYF
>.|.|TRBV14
CASSQEERNEQHF
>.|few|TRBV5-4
CASSLAPREGAEAFF
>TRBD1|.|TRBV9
CASSPQGASSYNEQFF
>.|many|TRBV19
CASSIVLSADTQYF
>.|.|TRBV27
CASSLAGRAPDTQYF
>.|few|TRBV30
CAWSHTGSNQPQHF
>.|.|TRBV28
CVSSTISHSRGSEAFF
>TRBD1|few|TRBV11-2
CASSLEGQKNIQYF
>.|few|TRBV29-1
CSVEGSPYFGYTF
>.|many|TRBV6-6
CASSYTARTDTQYF
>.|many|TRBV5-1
CASSTAGTYEQYF
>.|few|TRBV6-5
CASSPIHGSGELFF
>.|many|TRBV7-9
CASRAPGTGANVLTF
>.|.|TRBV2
CASIGTSTGPGNTIYF
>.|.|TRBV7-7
CASSLDPGTYANTGELFF
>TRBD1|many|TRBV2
CASGQGNEKLFF
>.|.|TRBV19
CASRFGQEQFF
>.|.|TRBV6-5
CASSYRQVTDTEAFF
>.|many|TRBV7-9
CASRRGGTEAFF
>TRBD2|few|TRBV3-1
CASSPVGLAGQETQYF
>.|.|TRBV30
CAWRTGHRETQYF
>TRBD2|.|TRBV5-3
CASSLALGRAGDPQYF
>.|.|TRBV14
CASSQGGGASVVDEQYF
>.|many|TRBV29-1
CSAQAGELFF
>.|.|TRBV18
CASSPPTGIGNTIYF
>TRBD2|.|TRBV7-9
CASSSPPVAGVYNEQFF
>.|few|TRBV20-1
CSAAPYREGAFF
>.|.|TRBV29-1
CSVWIATNEKLFF
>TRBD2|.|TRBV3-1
CASSQASGTYNEQFF
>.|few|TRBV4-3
CASSQARSGLLTGELFF
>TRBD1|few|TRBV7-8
CASTRVETGLLRGNTIYF
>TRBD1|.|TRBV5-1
CASSSESGTGGSYEQYF
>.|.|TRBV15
CATSSFPREQFF
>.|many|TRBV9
CASSVAASPNTEAFF
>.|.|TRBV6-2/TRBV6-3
CASRMWESVDTQYF